These T cell receptor beta chains were read from a single sample in a study of shared clonotypes between healthy human individuals. Libraries were prepared by immunoSEQ multiplex PCR; TCRdb keeps only in-frame clonotypes and omits some of them. Among about 480,000 clones listed, 60% to 85% were seen once. The sequenced sample consisted of PBMCs. Every receptor here comes from a woman aged 40 to 50 in good health. Some clones in this sample may be carry-over from other donors' samples. The CDR3 runs from the conserved cysteine through the conserved F or W. The D gene is left open where the match is weak. Size values are once, few and many counts, or a class for expanded clones, and some rows have none.

j_gene: TRBJ2-3
abundance: -
d_gene: -
v_gene: TRBV19
CDR3aa: CASSISVRSTDTQYF
CDR3nt: TGTGCCAGTAGTATATCCGTCAGGAGCACAGATACGCAGTATTTT

j_gene: TRBJ2-1
abundance: -
d_gene: -
v_gene: TRBV19
CDR3aa: CASSIGGQDEQFF
CDR3nt: TGTGCCAGTAGTATTGGGGGCCAGGATGAGCAGTTCTTC

j_gene: TRBJ2-7
abundance: -
d_gene: TRBD2
v_gene: TRBV7-2
CDR3aa: CASSARGVAGTYEQYF
CDR3nt: TGTGCCAGCAGTGCCCGGGGGGTAGCGGGAACCTACGAGCAGTACTTC

j_gene: TRBJ1-1
abundance: -
d_gene: -
v_gene: TRBV10-3
CDR3aa: CAISEGRLNTEAFF
CDR3nt: TGTGCCATCAGTGAAGGACGGCTGAACACTGAAGCTTTCTTT

j_gene: TRBJ1-5
abundance: few
d_gene: -
v_gene: TRBV30
CDR3aa: CAWSAGLPNQPQHF
CDR3nt: TGTGCCTGGAGTGCGGGACTGCCTAATCAGCCCCAGCATTTT

j_gene: TRBJ1-2
abundance: -
d_gene: -
v_gene: TRBV7-2
CDR3aa: CASSTRTDANYGYTF
CDR3nt: TGTGCCAGCAGCACCCGGACAGACGCTAACTATGGCTACACCTTC

j_gene: TRBJ2-7
abundance: -
d_gene: -
v_gene: TRBV29-1
CDR3aa: CSVEAPGPRDEQYF
CDR3nt: TGCAGCGTTGAAGCCCCGGGGCCGCGGGACGAGCAGTACTTC

j_gene: TRBJ2-7
abundance: -
d_gene: TRBD2
v_gene: TRBV6-1
CDR3aa: CASSVSGRGNYEQYF
CDR3nt: TGTGCCAGCAGTGTTAGCGGGAGGGGGAACTACGAGCAGTACTTC

j_gene: TRBJ1-1
abundance: once
d_gene: -
v_gene: TRBV2
CDR3aa: CASRTGGPEAFF
CDR3nt: TGTGCCAGCAGAACCGGGGGCCCTGAAGCTTTCTTT

j_gene: TRBJ2-7
abundance: -
d_gene: -
v_gene: TRBV19
CDR3aa: CASSIRGQTSYEQYF
CDR3nt: TGTGCCAGTAGTATTCGAGGACAGACAAGCTACGAGCAGTACTTC

j_gene: TRBJ2-5
abundance: -
d_gene: TRBD2
v_gene: TRBV7-6
CDR3aa: CASSLSPGLAGLETQYF
CDR3nt: TGTGCCAGCAGCCTTTCACCGGGACTAGCGGGATTAGAGACCCAGTACTTC

j_gene: TRBJ2-7
abundance: -
d_gene: TRBD1
v_gene: TRBV5-6
CDR3aa: CASSVQGFEEQYF
CDR3nt: TGTGCCAGCAGCGTACAGGGGTTCGAGGAGCAGTACTTC

j_gene: TRBJ1-5
abundance: -
d_gene: -
v_gene: TRBV19
CDR3aa: CASSMGGVNQPQHF
CDR3nt: TGTGCCAGTAGTATGGGAGGGGTAAATCAGCCCCAGCATTTT

j_gene: TRBJ1-5
abundance: -
d_gene: -
v_gene: TRBV19
CDR3aa: CASSISRQVNQPQHF
CDR3nt: TGTGCCAGTAGTATTTCCCGACAGGTGAATCAGCCCCAGCATTTT

j_gene: TRBJ1-4
abundance: -
d_gene: -
v_gene: TRBV7-2
CDR3aa: CASSSRVTATNEKLFF
CDR3nt: TGTGCCAGCAGCTCTAGGGTCACAGCAACTAATGAAAAACTGTTTTTT

j_gene: TRBJ2-2
abundance: -
d_gene: TRBD2
v_gene: TRBV9
CDR3aa: CASSPRLAENTGELFF
CDR3nt: TGTGCCAGCAGCCCAAGACTAGCGGAAAACACCGGGGAGCTGTTTTTT

j_gene: TRBJ2-5
abundance: many
d_gene: TRBD2
v_gene: TRBV7-6
CDR3aa: CASSLAREAPGETQYF
CDR3nt: TGTGCCAGCAGCTTAGCGCGGGAGGCTCCGGGGGAGACCCAGTACTTC

j_gene: TRBJ2-1
abundance: many
d_gene: TRBD1
v_gene: TRBV14
CDR3aa: CASSQRRSRGKGEQFF
CDR3nt: TGTGCCAGCAGCCAAAGGAGGAGCAGGGGGAAGGGTGAGCAGTTCTTC

j_gene: TRBJ1-5
abundance: -
d_gene: -
v_gene: TRBV4-1
CDR3aa: CASSQVGNSGNQPQHF
CDR3nt: TGCGCCAGCAGCCAAGTTGGCAACTCGGGCAATCAGCCCCAGCATTTT

j_gene: TRBJ2-7
abundance: -
d_gene: TRBD1
v_gene: TRBV5-1
CDR3aa: CASSSWTGRSYEQYF
CDR3nt: TGCGCCAGCAGCTCATGGACAGGGAGAAGCTACGAGCAGTACTTC

j_gene: TRBJ2-7
abundance: -
d_gene: TRBD1
v_gene: TRBV29-1
CDR3aa: CSVEGARDSSYEQYF
CDR3nt: TGCAGCGTTGAAGGCGCTCGGGACAGCTCATACGAGCAGTACTTC

j_gene: TRBJ2-5
abundance: -
d_gene: -
v_gene: TRBV28
CDR3aa: CASTGVVETQYF
CDR3nt: TGTGCCAGCACAGGGGTGGTAGAGACCCAGTACTTC

j_gene: TRBJ2-1
abundance: once
d_gene: TRBD2
v_gene: TRBV5-4
CDR3aa: CASDSAGGRSTFGNEQFF
CDR3nt: TGTGCCAGCGATTCGGCGGGCGGGAGATCAACCTTCGGGAATGAGCAGTTCTTC

j_gene: TRBJ2-7
abundance: -
d_gene: TRBD1
v_gene: TRBV28
CDR3aa: CASRWTGINEQYF
CDR3nt: TGTGCCAGCCGGTGGACAGGGATCAACGAGCAGTACTTC

j_gene: TRBJ2-1
abundance: -
d_gene: TRBD1
v_gene: TRBV19
CDR3aa: CASSMGTGETNEQFF
CDR3nt: TGTGCCAGTAGTATGGGGACAGGGGAGACAAATGAGCAGTTCTTC

j_gene: TRBJ2-1
abundance: -
d_gene: TRBD2
v_gene: TRBV5-3
CDR3aa: CARSFFLAGGDFSYNEQFF
CDR3nt: TGTGCCAGAAGCTTCTTCCTAGCGGGAGGCGACTTCTCCTACAATGAGCAGTTCTTC

j_gene: TRBJ1-5
abundance: -
d_gene: -
v_gene: TRBV2
CDR3aa: CASSGEITQPQHF
CDR3nt: TGTGCCAGCAGTGGTGAAATCACCCAGCCCCAGCATTTT

j_gene: TRBJ1-1
abundance: -
d_gene: -
v_gene: TRBV10-3
CDR3aa: CAISVNRENTEAFF
CDR3nt: TGTGCCATCAGTGTCAACAGGGAAAACACTGAAGCTTTCTTT

j_gene: TRBJ1-1
abundance: -
d_gene: -
v_gene: TRBV6-6
CDR3aa: CASSSPSGPNTEAFF
CDR3nt: TGTGCCAGCAGTTCCCCATCGGGGCCCAACACTGAAGCTTTCTTT

j_gene: TRBJ2-2
abundance: -
d_gene: TRBD2
v_gene: TRBV14
CDR3aa: CASSRGLAGEVTGELFF
CDR3nt: TGTGCCAGCAGCCGTGGACTAGCGGGAGAGGTAACCGGGGAGCTGTTTTTT

j_gene: TRBJ2-5
abundance: -
d_gene: TRBD2
v_gene: TRBV5-8
CDR3aa: CASSRGGSWEETQYF
CDR3nt: TGTGCCAGCAGCCGGGGAGGGTCCTGGGAAGAGACCCAGTACTTC

j_gene: TRBJ2-2
abundance: -
d_gene: TRBD2
v_gene: TRBV2
CDR3aa: CASNLAGEAGELFF
CDR3nt: TGTGCCAGCAATCTAGCGGGAGAGGCCGGGGAGCTGTTTTTT

j_gene: TRBJ2-5
abundance: few
d_gene: TRBD2
v_gene: TRBV15
CDR3aa: CATSLGPASGRGWETQYF
CDR3nt: TGTGCCACCAGCCTTGGTCCGGCTAGCGGGAGAGGTTGGGAGACCCAGTACTTC

j_gene: TRBJ2-3
abundance: -
d_gene: -
v_gene: TRBV28
CDR3aa: CASRELTASTDTQYF
CDR3nt: TGTGCCAGCAGAGAACTGACAGCTAGCACGGATACGCAGTATTTT

j_gene: TRBJ2-1
abundance: -
d_gene: -
v_gene: TRBV28
CDR3aa: CASSFPGVNEQFF
CDR3nt: TGTGCCAGCAGTTTTCCAGGGGTGAATGAGCAGTTCTTC

j_gene: TRBJ2-3
abundance: once
d_gene: -
v_gene: TRBV14
CDR3aa: CASSQVGTDTQYF
CDR3nt: TGTGCCAGCAGCCAAGTAGGAACAGATACGCAGTATTTT

j_gene: TRBJ2-1
abundance: -
d_gene: -
v_gene: TRBV7-2
CDR3aa: CASSPAGLSYNEQFF
CDR3nt: TGTGCCAGCAGCCCCGCGGGTTTATCCTACAATGAGCAGTTCTTC

j_gene: TRBJ2-2
abundance: -
d_gene: -
v_gene: TRBV19
CDR3aa: CASSTQISTGELFF
CDR3nt: TGTGCCAGTAGTACCCAAATAAGCACCGGGGAGCTGTTTTTT

j_gene: TRBJ2-7
abundance: -
d_gene: -
v_gene: TRBV7-2
CDR3aa: CASRLTISGEQYF
CDR3nt: TGTGCCAGCAGACTTACTATATCGGGCGAGCAGTACTTC

j_gene: TRBJ2-1
abundance: -
d_gene: -
v_gene: TRBV28
CDR3aa: CASSFGDLTNNEQFF
CDR3nt: TGTGCCAGCAGTTTCGGGGATCTGACGAACAATGAGCAGTTCTTC

j_gene: TRBJ2-1
abundance: -
d_gene: -
v_gene: TRBV7-9
CDR3aa: CASSPGRTTNNEQFF
CDR3nt: TGTGCCAGCAGCCCAGGACGGACTACTAACAATGAGCAGTTCTTC

j_gene: TRBJ1-1
abundance: -
d_gene: -
v_gene: TRBV4-3
CDR3aa: CASSHRRDSEAFF
CDR3nt: TGCGCCAGCAGCCACAGGCGAGACAGTGAAGCTTTCTTT

j_gene: TRBJ2-5
abundance: -
d_gene: -
v_gene: TRBV18
CDR3aa: CASSPFGGETQYF
CDR3nt: TGTGCCAGCTCACCATTTGGGGGTGAGACCCAGTACTTC

j_gene: TRBJ2-7
abundance: -
d_gene: TRBD1
v_gene: TRBV2
CDR3aa: CATGQQTYEQYF
CDR3nt: TGTGCCACGGGACAGCAAACCTACGAGCAGTACTTC

j_gene: TRBJ2-5
abundance: -
d_gene: -
v_gene: TRBV9
CDR3aa: CASSVDEGGSETQYF
CDR3nt: TGTGCCAGCAGCGTAGATGAGGGGGGAAGCGAGACCCAGTACTTC